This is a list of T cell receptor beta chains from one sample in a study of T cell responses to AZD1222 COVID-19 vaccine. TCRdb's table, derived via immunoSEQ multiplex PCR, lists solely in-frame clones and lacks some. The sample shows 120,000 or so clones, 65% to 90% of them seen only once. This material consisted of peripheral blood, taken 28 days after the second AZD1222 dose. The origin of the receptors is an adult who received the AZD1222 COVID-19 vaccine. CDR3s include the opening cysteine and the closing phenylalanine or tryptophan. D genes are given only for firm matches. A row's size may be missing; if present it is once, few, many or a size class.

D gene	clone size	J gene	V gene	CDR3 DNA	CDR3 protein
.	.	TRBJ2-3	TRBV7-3	TGTGCCAGCAGCTCCTTAGGGGGGCCAGATACGCAGTATTTT	CASSSLGGPDTQYF
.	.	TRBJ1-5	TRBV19	TGTGCCAGTAGTAGAGAGGAGGGGTATCAGCCCCAGCATTTT	CASSREEGYQPQHF
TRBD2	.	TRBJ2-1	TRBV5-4	TGTGCCAGCAGCTTTAAGCAGCGGGGGGGCACTGAGCAGTTCTTC	CASSFKQRGGTEQFF
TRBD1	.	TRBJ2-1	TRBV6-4	TGTGCCAGCAGTGATCAGACAGGGGGCTACAATGAGCAGTTCTTC	CASSDQTGGYNEQFF
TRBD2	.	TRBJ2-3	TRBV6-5	TGTGCCAGCAGTGACTCTAGCGGTCTCACAGATGCGCAGTATTTT	CASSDSSGLTDAQYF
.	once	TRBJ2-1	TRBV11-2	TGTGCCAGCAGCCCCCGAGAGTTTCTCTCCTACAATGAGCAGTTCTTC	CASSPREFLSYNEQFF
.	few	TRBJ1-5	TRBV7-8	TGTGCCAGCAGCGCCCGGGAGGGGGGCGGTCAGCCCCAGCATTTT	CASSAREGGGQPQHF
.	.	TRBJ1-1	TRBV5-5	TGTGCCAGCAGCTTAGGGAGGGGCACTGAAGCTTTCTTT	CASSLGRGTEAFF
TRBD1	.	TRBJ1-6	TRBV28	TGTGCCAGCAGCCAGGGACAGCGACTTTCACCCCTCCACTTT	CASSQGQRLSPLHF
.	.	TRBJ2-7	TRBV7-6	TGTGCCAGCAGCCGGGGGCGGGGTGACGAGCAGTACTTC	CASSRGRGDEQYF
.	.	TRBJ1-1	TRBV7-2	TGTGCCAGCAGCTTAAGGGGGGACACTGAAGCTTTCTTT	CASSLRGDTEAFF
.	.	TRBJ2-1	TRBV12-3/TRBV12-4	TGTGCCAGCAGTTTTCTGTTCGGGGAGCAGTTCTTC	CASSFLFGEQFF
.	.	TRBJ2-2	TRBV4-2	TGTGCCAGCAGCCAAGGCTGGGGACAGAACACCGGGGAGCTGTTTTTT	CASSQGWGQNTGELFF